The rows below give T cell receptor beta chains drawn from one sample of a study of T cell changes during pregnancy in multiple sclerosis. The table came from immunoSEQ multiplex PCR; TCRdb's copy has only in-frame clones and leaves some out. The table shows some 42,000 clones, with 85% to 95% occurring only once. Sequenced here: CD4+ T cells from peripheral blood mononuclear cells, sampled in the third trimester of pregnancy. These receptors came from a female donor with multiple sclerosis, enrolled in a pregnancy study. Each CDR3 is given with its conserved first and last residue. D genes are given only for firm matches. Clone size is not always given. Where it is, it says once, few, many or a class for expanded clones.

J gene: TRBJ2-5
D gene: TRBD1
V gene: TRBV9
clone size: .
CDR3 protein: CASSTRQGVGETQYF
CDR3 DNA: TGTGCCAGCAGCACGCGACAGGGTGTGGGGGAGACCCAGTACTTC

J gene: TRBJ1-6
D gene: .
V gene: TRBV4-2
clone size: .
CDR3 protein: CASSQEGTRVNSPLHF
CDR3 DNA: TGTGCCAGCAGCCAAGAAGGTACTCGGGTTAATTCACCCCTCCACTTT

J gene: TRBJ2-7
D gene: TRBD1
V gene: TRBV7-3
clone size: few
CDR3 protein: CASSPNRGYEQYF
CDR3 DNA: TGTGCCAGCAGTCCTAACAGGGGTTACGAGCAGTACTTC

J gene: TRBJ1-5
D gene: .
V gene: TRBV6-1
clone size: .
CDR3 protein: CASSEEGASNQPQHF
CDR3 DNA: TGTGCCAGCAGTGAAGAAGGGGCAAGCAATCAGCCCCAGCATTTT

J gene: TRBJ2-7
D gene: .
V gene: TRBV10-3
clone size: .
CDR3 protein: CAISERTGSYEQYF
CDR3 DNA: TGTGCCATCAGTGAGAGGACTGGATCCTACGAGCAGTACTTC

J gene: TRBJ1-1
D gene: .
V gene: TRBV11-3
clone size: .
CDR3 protein: CASSLRRGSEAFF
CDR3 DNA: TGTGCCAGCAGCCTCCGTCGGGGGTCTGAAGCTTTCTTT

J gene: TRBJ2-7
D gene: .
V gene: TRBV27
clone size: .
CDR3 protein: CASSLTGYEQYF
CDR3 DNA: TGTGCCAGCAGCCTGACTGGCTACGAGCAGTACTTC

J gene: TRBJ1-2
D gene: TRBD1
V gene: TRBV7-3
clone size: .
CDR3 protein: CASSSGQNYGYTF
CDR3 DNA: TGTGCCAGCAGCTCGGGACAGAACTATGGCTACACCTTC

J gene: TRBJ2-2
D gene: .
V gene: TRBV6-1
clone size: .
CDR3 protein: CAHSRGLGLGGELFF
CDR3 DNA: TGTGCTCACTCCCGGGGTCTTGGGCTGGGCGGGGAGCTGTTTTTT

J gene: TRBJ1-1
D gene: .
V gene: TRBV5-1
clone size: .
CDR3 protein: CASSLSAGTEAFF
CDR3 DNA: TGCGCCAGCAGCTTGTCCGCGGGCACTGAAGCTTTCTTT

J gene: TRBJ2-2
D gene: TRBD1
V gene: TRBV11-2
clone size: .
CDR3 protein: CASREPGQGTGELFF
CDR3 DNA: TGTGCCAGCAGGGAACCGGGACAGGGAACCGGGGAGCTGTTTTTT

J gene: TRBJ2-1
D gene: TRBD1
V gene: TRBV7-9
clone size: .
CDR3 protein: CASSSRDRGSVEQFF
CDR3 DNA: TGTGCCAGCAGCAGCCGGGACAGGGGTTCGGTTGAGCAGTTCTTC

J gene: TRBJ2-1
D gene: TRBD2
V gene: TRBV10-3
clone size: .
CDR3 protein: CAISVGTSFDEQFF
CDR3 DNA: TGTGCCATCAGTGTTGGGACTAGCTTCGATGAGCAGTTCTTC

J gene: TRBJ1-5
D gene: .
V gene: TRBV6-1
clone size: .
CDR3 protein: CASSEARQPQHF
CDR3 DNA: TGTGCCAGCAGTGAAGCGCGGCAGCCCCAGCATTTT

J gene: TRBJ2-3
D gene: .
V gene: TRBV30
clone size: .
CDR3 protein: CAWRPGLGTDTQYF
CDR3 DNA: TGTGCCTGGCGCCCGGGACTGGGCACAGATACGCAGTATTTT

J gene: TRBJ2-7
D gene: .
V gene: TRBV2
clone size: .
CDR3 protein: CASSLQVYEQYF
CDR3 DNA: TGTGCCAGCAGTTTACAGGTCTACGAGCAGTACTTC

J gene: TRBJ1-2
D gene: .
V gene: TRBV27
clone size: .
CDR3 protein: CASSLFPGANYGYTF
CDR3 DNA: TGTGCCAGCAGTTTATTTCCGGGAGCTAACTATGGCTACACCTTC

J gene: TRBJ2-1
D gene: .
V gene: TRBV18
clone size: .
CDR3 protein: CASSPLAGGTSNEQFF
CDR3 DNA: TGTGCCAGCTCACCACTTGCAGGGGGGACGAGCAATGAGCAGTTCTTC

J gene: TRBJ1-3
D gene: .
V gene: TRBV7-6
clone size: .
CDR3 protein: CASSSRLGNTIYF
CDR3 DNA: TGTGCCAGCAGCTCCAGACTTGGAAACACCATATATTTT

J gene: TRBJ2-7
D gene: .
V gene: TRBV27
clone size: once
CDR3 protein: CASSSPGSSYEQYF
CDR3 DNA: TGTGCCAGCAGTTCCCCCGGGAGCTCCTACGAGCAGTACTTC

J gene: TRBJ1-1
D gene: .
V gene: TRBV18
clone size: .
CDR3 protein: CASSPGSNTEAFF
CDR3 DNA: TGTGCCAGCTCACCAGGGAGCAACACTGAAGCTTTCTTT

J gene: TRBJ2-5
D gene: TRBD1
V gene: TRBV25-1
clone size: .
CDR3 protein: CASSDVGTGQETQYF
CDR3 DNA: TGTGCCAGCAGTGACGTGGGGACAGGGCAAGAGACCCAGTACTTC